The entry below describes one T cell receptor beta chain. The antigen is undetermined. This entry belongs to a study of tissue T cells after allogeneic stem cell transplantation. General study results and limits: The patient cohort was small and clinically heterogeneous, with limited sampling depth. Across patients, clones rarely overlapped, yet motif clusters were shared tissue-specifically.

The method was immunoSEQ multiplex PCR; TCRdb's version includes in-frame clones alone and lacks a portion of them. Of more than 1,200 clones listed, around 85% are singletons. Germline assignment: CDR1 MGHRA and CDR2 YSYEKL. This CDR3 has 15 residues. The ends were cut back, 4 bases at V and 2 bases at J, with 15 bases in the middle. The TCR sequence derives from a male patient aged 60 or older with steroid-refractory graft-versus-host disease after an allogeneic stem cell transplant. Some T cells may arise from the graft donor. The sample in question was blood, obtained at autopsy. The genes are TRBV4-1 and TRBJ2-7; maybe TRBD1 (5 bases). The CDR3 region is CASSLNGQSPYEQYF. CDR3 nucleotides: TGCGCCAGCAGCCTAAATGGACAAAGCCCCTACGAGCAGTACTTC.